This record concerns one T cell receptor (beta chain) sequence. The antigen is undetermined. The data belong to a study of cytomegalovirus exposure and HLA in healthy donors. Study outcomes and limitations: The authors enumerated 150 to 200 TCR beta chains as linked to cytomegalovirus. As was reported, the HLA-A and HLA-B alleles of most subjects were accurately predicted from TCR beta sequences.

CDR1 is GTSNPN, CDR2 SVGIG, per germline (reference sequence). The V segment lost 5 bases and the J segment 1 base; nucleotides outside the gene matches: 2. The CDR3 covers 13 residues. A multiplex PCR was run with 60 Vbeta primers and 13 Jbeta primers. The table came from immunoSEQ multiplex PCR; TCRdb's copy has only in-frame clones and leaves some out. Found here are about 83,000 clones, about four fifths of them singletons; the top ten hold roughly 4.2%. The chain joins TRBV30 to TRBJ1-1, with 9 bases fitting TRBD1. The specimen was PBMCs. This clonotype originated in a man aged 55 to 70 in good health and CMV-seronegative. The CDR3 DNA is TGTGCCTGGGCGACAGGGGGGAACACTGAAGCTTTCTTT. Encoded protein: CAWATGGNTEAFF.